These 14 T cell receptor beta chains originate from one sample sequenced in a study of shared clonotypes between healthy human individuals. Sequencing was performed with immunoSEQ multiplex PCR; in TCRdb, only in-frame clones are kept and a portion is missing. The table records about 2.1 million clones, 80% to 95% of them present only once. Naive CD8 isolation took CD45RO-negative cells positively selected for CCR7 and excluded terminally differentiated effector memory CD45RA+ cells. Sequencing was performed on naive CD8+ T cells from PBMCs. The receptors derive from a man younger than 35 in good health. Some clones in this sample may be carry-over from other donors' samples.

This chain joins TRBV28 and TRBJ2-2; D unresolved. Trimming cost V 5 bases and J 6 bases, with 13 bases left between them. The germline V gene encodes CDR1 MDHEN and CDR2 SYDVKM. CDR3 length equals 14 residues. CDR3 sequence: CASSIISRSGELFF. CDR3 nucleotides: TGTGCCAGCAGTATCATTAGCCGGTCCGGGGAGCTGTTTTTT. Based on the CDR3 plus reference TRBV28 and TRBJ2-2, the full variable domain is DVKVTQSSRYLVKRTGEKVFLECVQDMDHENMFWYRQDPGLGLRLIYFSYDVKMKEKGDIPEGYSVSREKKERFSLILESASTNQTSMYLCASSIISRSGELFFGEGSRLTVL.

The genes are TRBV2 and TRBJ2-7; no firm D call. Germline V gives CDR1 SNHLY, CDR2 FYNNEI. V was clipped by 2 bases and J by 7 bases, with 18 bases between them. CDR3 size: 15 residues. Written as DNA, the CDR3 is TGTGCCAGCAGTGAAATGACACGGACGGCGGAAGAGCAGTACTTC. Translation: CASSEMTRTAEEQYF.

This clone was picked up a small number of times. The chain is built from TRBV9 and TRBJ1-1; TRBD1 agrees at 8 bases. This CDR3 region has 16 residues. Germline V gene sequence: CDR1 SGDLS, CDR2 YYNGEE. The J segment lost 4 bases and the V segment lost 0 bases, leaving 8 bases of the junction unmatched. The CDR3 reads CASSVGDRLYATEAFF. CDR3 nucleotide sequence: TGTGCCAGCAGCGTAGGGGACAGGTTGTACGCCACTGAAGCTTTCTTT.

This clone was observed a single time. The CDR3 DNA sequence: TGCGCCAGCAGCCAAGAAGCGGGGACACTCATAAACACTGAAGCTTTCTTT. It is translated as CASSQEAGTLINTEAFF. V and J are TRBV4-1 and TRBJ1-1, with a weak D call TRBD1 (6 bases). CDR1 MGHRA and CDR2 YSYEKL come from the germline V gene. V lost 0 bases and J 2 bases, leaving 16 bases between the germline ends. CDR3 length: 17 residues.

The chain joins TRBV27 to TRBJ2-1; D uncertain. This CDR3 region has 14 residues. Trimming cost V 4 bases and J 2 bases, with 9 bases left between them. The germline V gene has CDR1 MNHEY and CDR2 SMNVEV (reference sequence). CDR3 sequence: CASSWRTPYNEQFF. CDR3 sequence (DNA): TGTGCCAGCAGTTGGCGGACGCCCTACAATGAGCAGTTCTTC.

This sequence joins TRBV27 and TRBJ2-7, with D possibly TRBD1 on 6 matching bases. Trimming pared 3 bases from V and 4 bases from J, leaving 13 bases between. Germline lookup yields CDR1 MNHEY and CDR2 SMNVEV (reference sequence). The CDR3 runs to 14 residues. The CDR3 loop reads CASSLDSRAYEQYF. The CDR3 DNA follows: TGTGCCAGCAGTTTGGACAGCCGGGCATACGAGCAGTACTTC.

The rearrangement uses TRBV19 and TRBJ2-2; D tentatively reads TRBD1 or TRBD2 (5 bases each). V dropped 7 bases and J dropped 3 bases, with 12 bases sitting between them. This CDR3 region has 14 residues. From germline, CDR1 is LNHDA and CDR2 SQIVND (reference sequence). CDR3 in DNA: TGTGCCAGTACCCCGGGGCTGTACACCGGGGAGCTGTTTTTT. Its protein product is CASTPGLYTGELFF.

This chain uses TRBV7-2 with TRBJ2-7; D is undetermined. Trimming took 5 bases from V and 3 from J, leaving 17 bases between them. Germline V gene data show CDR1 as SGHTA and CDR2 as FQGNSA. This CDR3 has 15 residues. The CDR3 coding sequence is TGTGCCAGCAGCCTAGACTGGAACAGTAACTACGAGCAGTACTTC. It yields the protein CASSLDWNSNYEQYF.

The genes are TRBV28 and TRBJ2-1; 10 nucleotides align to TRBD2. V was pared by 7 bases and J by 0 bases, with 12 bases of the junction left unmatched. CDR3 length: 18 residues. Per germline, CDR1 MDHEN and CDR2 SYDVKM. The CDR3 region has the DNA TGTGCCAGCAAAATTCAGCGGGAGGGCCGTAGCTCCTACAATGAGCAGTTCTTC. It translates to CASKIQREGRSSYNEQFF.

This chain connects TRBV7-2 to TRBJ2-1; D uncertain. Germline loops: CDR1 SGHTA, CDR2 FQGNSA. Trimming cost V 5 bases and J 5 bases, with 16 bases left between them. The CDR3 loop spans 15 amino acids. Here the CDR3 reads CASSLGPNRNNEQFF. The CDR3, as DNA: TGTGCCAGCAGCCTAGGGCCCAACCGAAACAATGAGCAGTTCTTC.

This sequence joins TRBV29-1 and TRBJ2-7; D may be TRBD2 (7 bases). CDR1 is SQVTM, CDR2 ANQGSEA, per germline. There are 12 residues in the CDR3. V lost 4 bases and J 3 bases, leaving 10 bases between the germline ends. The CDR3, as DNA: TGCAGCGTTGTGGGGGGGCGCTACGAGCAGTACTTC. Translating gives CSVVGGRYEQYF.

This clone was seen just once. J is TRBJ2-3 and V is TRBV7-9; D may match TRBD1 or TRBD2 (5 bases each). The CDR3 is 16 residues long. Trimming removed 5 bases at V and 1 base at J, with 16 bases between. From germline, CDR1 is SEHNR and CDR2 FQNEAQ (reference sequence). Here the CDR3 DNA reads TGTGCCAGCAGCACGATCAGGGAGTCCCGCACAGATACGCAGTATTTT. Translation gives CASSTIRESRTDTQYF.

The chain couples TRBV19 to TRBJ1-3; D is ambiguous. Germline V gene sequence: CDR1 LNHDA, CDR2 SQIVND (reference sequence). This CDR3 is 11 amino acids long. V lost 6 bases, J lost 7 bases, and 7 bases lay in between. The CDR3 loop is CASSGPNTIYF. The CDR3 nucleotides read TGTGCCAGTAGCGGCCCTAACACCATATATTTT. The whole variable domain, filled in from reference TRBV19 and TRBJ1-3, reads DGGITQSPKYLFRKEGQNVTLSCEQNLNHDAMYWYRQDPGQGLRLIYYSQIVNDFQKGDIAEGYSVSREKKESFPLTVTSAQKNPTAFYLCASSGPNTIYFGEGSWLTVV.

The CDR3 sequence: CASSAQGFSYEQYF. Here the CDR3 DNA reads TGTGCCAGCAGCGCACAGGGTTTCTCCTACGAGCAGTACTTC. This chain uses TRBV9 with TRBJ2-7; tentative D call: TRBD1 (6 bases). Trimming pared 3 bases from V and 0 bases from J, leaving 10 bases between. The CDR3 loop spans 14 amino acids. CDR1 SGDLS and CDR2 YYNGEE come from the germline V gene.